This entry is about one T cell receptor beta chain. In the source study's methods: Nucleated cell number was recorded as an estimate derived from reference gene primer amplification. The assay was immunoSEQ multiplex PCR, and TCRdb's table has in-frame clones only and misses some. V and J calls and clone size are as listed in that table; D and trimming were resolved from the DNA. The sample holds around 140,000 clones, just under 80% seen once. This sample was included in a study of blood T cell repertoires in COVID-19. On the study more broadly: Collection of acute and convalescent COVID-19 samples took place in the United States, Italy and Spain.

The germline V and J ends were trimmed by 4 bases and 6 bases, with 7 bases remaining between them. This CDR3 contains 12 residues. Germline V gene lookup returns CDR1 SGHRS and CDR2 YFSETQ. The chain is built from TRBV5-1 and TRBJ2-2; perhaps TRBD2 as D (6 bases). This TCR derives from a woman aged 55-75 years with acute or convalescent COVID-19. Sequenced material: peripheral blood. CDR3 residues: CASSPGAGELFF. In DNA, the CDR3 is TGCGCCAGCAGCCCGGGGGCCGGGGAGCTGTTTTTT.